Here is one TCR beta chain with its context. Antigen specificity is unknown. These data come from a study of vaccination effects on CD4 cells after COVID-19. The table came from immunoSEQ multiplex PCR; TCRdb's copy has only in-frame clones and leaves some out. The sample has more than 55,000 clones; just under 80% are singletons. Regarding the study as a whole: From healthy vaccinees, only 1 of 255 vaccine-induced clones also reacted to common cold coronaviruses.

Germline V gene lookup returns CDR1 SEHNR and CDR2 FQNEAQ (reference sequence). This CDR3 has 14 amino acids. V lost 1 base to trimming and J lost 4 bases, with 7 bases between them. Culturing for 10 days preceded CD4+ T cell isolation. Each participant was administered two doses of either the BNT162b2 or the mRNA-1273 vaccine. Vaccinated participants had no history of SARS-CoV-2 infection and tested negative for nucleocapsid antibodies. Fresh IL-2-containing medium replaced half the medium on days 3 and 7. The material sequenced was CD4+ T cells from PBMCs cultured without peptide, taken after COVID-19 vaccination. The chain links TRBV7-9 to TRBJ1-4, with D unclear. This TCR was sampled from a human donor who received a COVID-19 vaccine. This CDR3 reads CASSLGQLNEKLFF. The DNA of the CDR3 is TGTGCCAGCAGCTTAGGCCAGCTTAATGAAAAACTGTTTTTT.